Following are 20 T cell receptor beta chains from one sample sequenced in a study of Ad26.COV2.S vaccination and SARS-CoV-2 variants. Data came from immunoSEQ multiplex PCR; TCRdb stores just in-frame clones and leaves some out. The sample holds about 350,000 clones; about 88% are singletons and the top ten take about 3.3%. Regarding treatment: roughly 20 received Ad26.COV2.S at low or high dose, single or two shots; 5 received placebo; per-sample allocation not given. Material that was analyzed had been drawn on day 63 after the first vaccine or placebo injection. Source: peripheral blood, taken in a trial of Ad26.COV2.S vaccine versus placebo. Receptors originate from a person between 18 and 65 years old who received the Ad26.COV2.S COVID-19 vaccine or a placebo.

This sequence joins TRBV10-3 and TRBJ2-6; D is possibly TRBD1 (5 bases). Germline CDR1 reads ENHRY; CDR2 reads SYGVKD. The CDR3 loop spans 16 amino acids. V was clipped by 5 bases and J by 3 bases, with 14 bases between them. The CDR3 DNA reads TGTGCCATCAGTCCAGGGCCCTTGGGTGGGGCCAACGTCCTGACTTTC. Encoded protein: CAISPGPLGGANVLTF.

The sample holds a few counts of this clone. This chain connects TRBV6-6 to TRBJ1-1, with TRBD1 identical over 12 bases. The germline V gene has CDR1 MNHNY and CDR2 SVGAGI (reference sequence). This CDR3 region has 17 residues. The V and J ends lost 6 bases and 4 bases, in that order; junction bases with no gene match: 12. The CDR3 loop is CASSRPGQGAWGTEAFF. The CDR3 region has the DNA TGTGCCAGCAGCCGACCGGGACAGGGGGCATGGGGCACTGAAGCTTTCTTT.

The chain uses TRBV5-1 and TRBJ2-7; a weak D match, TRBD1 (5 bases). CDR1 is SGHRS and CDR2 is YFSETQ in the germline V gene. CDR3 size: 15 residues. The V end lost 4 bases, the J end lost 3 bases, and 17 bases lay between the germline ends. The CDR3 sequence is CASSKEAGFDYEQYF. The DNA of the CDR3 is TGCGCCAGCAGCAAAGAAGCAGGGTTTGACTACGAGCAGTACTTC.

The CDR3 loop is CASSEELVGQGGGSLHF. CDR3 in DNA: TGTGCCAGCAGTGAAGAGTTAGTGGGACAGGGTGGGGGATCCCTCCACTTT. The genes are TRBV2 and TRBJ1-6, with TRBD1 identical over 9 bases. V dropped 1 base and J dropped 14; count of bases not matched to a gene: 15. This CDR3 comprises 17 residues. Looked up from germline, CDR1 is SNHLY and CDR2 is FYNNEI.

V is TRBV27 and J is TRBJ1-5; no reliable D call. Germline lookup yields CDR1 MNHEY and CDR2 SMNVEV (reference sequence). The CDR3 is 14 amino acids. The V end was cut by 2 bases, the J end by 3 bases, with 8 bases between. The DNA for the CDR3 is TGTGCCAGCAGTTTACTGGGCGACAATCAGCCCCAGCATTTT. It translates to CASSLLGDNQPQHF.

This rearrangement joins TRBV7-2 to TRBJ2-2; D gene ambiguous. The CDR3 covers 13 residues. V gave up 2 bases and J gave up 7 bases, with 8 bases separating them. CDR1 SGHTA and CDR2 FQGNSA come from the germline V gene. CDR3 sequence (DNA): TGTGCCAGCAGCTTAAACAAACTCGGGGAGCTGTTTTTT. Translating it yields CASSLNKLGELFF.

This sequence joins TRBV6-2 or TRBV6-3 and TRBJ2-7; D remains ambiguous. V lost 0 bases and J lost 0, with 9 bases in between. CDR1 MNHEY and CDR2 SVGEGT come from the germline V gene. The CDR3 is made up of 15 amino acids. The CDR3 spells CASSYSVGTSYEQYF. The CDR3 coding sequence is TGTGCCAGCAGTTACTCTGTGGGTACCTCCTACGAGCAGTACTTC.

V and J are TRBV7-9 and TRBJ2-3; tentatively, D is TRBD2 (5 bases). Trimming shortened V by 3 bases and J by 10 bases, and 17 bases separated the two germline ends. Germline V gives CDR1 SEHNR, CDR2 FQNEAQ (reference sequence). This CDR3 comprises 14 residues. The CDR3 DNA sequence: TGTGCCAGCAGCTTCCCCCAAACCAGCGGTTCGCAGTATTTT. This encodes CASSFPQTSGSQYF.

This chain connects TRBV9 to TRBJ1-1, with 7 positions matching TRBD1. The V segment lost 3 bases and the J segment 0 bases; nucleotides outside the gene matches: 2. CDR1 SGDLS and CDR2 YYNGEE come from the germline V gene. The CDR3 covers 14 residues. CDR3 residues: CASSGDSMNTEAFF. The CDR3 DNA is TGTGCCAGCAGCGGGGACAGCATGAACACTGAAGCTTTCTTT.

The rearrangement uses TRBV5-4 and TRBJ1-5, with no clear D. Between the trimmed V and J ends, which lost 4 bases and 3 bases, there was a span of 8 bases. The CDR3 length is 13 residues. Germline values: CDR1 SGHNT, CDR2 YYREEE (reference sequence). CDR3: CASSTNINQPQHF. In DNA form, the CDR3 reads TGTGCCAGCAGCACCAATATCAATCAGCCCCAGCATTTT. Full variable domain (missing parts from reference TRBV5-4 and TRBJ1-5): ETGVTQSPTHLIKTRGQQVTLRCSSQSGHNTVSWYQQALGQGPQFIFQYYREEENGRGNFPPRFSGLQFPNYSSELNVNALELDDSALYLCASSTNINQPQHFGDGTRLSIL.

This sequence joins TRBV30 and TRBJ2-7; D is unresolved. The CDR3 is 13 residues long. CDR1 is GTSNPN and CDR2 is SVGIG in the germline V gene (reference sequence). Trimming pared 2 bases from V and 0 bases from J, leaving 8 bases between. CDR3 nucleotide sequence: TGTGCCTGGAGTAGGTTAAGCTCCTACGAGCAGTACTTC. Amino acid sequence: CAWSRLSSYEQYF.

The chain uses TRBV29-1 and TRBJ2-3; D unresolved. Germline-derived CDR1 and CDR2 are SQVTM and ANQGSEA. The CDR3 is 13 residues long. V was shortened by 0 bases and J by 3 bases, with 7 bases between the two germline ends. CDR3 protein: CSVEEGWTDTQYF. CDR3 DNA sequence: TGCAGCGTTGAAGAGGGGTGGACAGATACGCAGTATTTT.

J is TRBJ2-3 and V is TRBV7-9; 8 bases are shared with TRBD2. Looked up from germline, CDR1 is SEHNR and CDR2 is FQNEAQ (reference sequence). V dropped 6 bases and J dropped 4; count of bases not matched to a gene: 6. CDR3 size: 14 residues. The CDR3 protein is CASRYGGAADTQYF. The CDR3 bases are TGTGCCAGCAGGTACGGGGGGGCTGCAGATACGCAGTATTTT.

This chain connects TRBV10-2 to TRBJ1-5, with unresolved D. The CDR3 consists of 15 residues. Trimming removed 2 bases from V and 4 bases from J, with 12 bases in between. Germline lookup yields CDR1 WSHSY and CDR2 SAAADI. CDR3: CASSEVAVGNQPQHF. The CDR3 DNA reads TGCGCCAGCAGTGAGGTAGCGGTGGGTAATCAGCCCCAGCATTTT.

This clone was detected only a few times. CDR3 in DNA: TGTGCCATCGGGACAGGGGGAACTGGAAACACCATATATTTT. It translates to CAIGTGGTGNTIYF. The rearrangement joins TRBV10-3 to TRBJ1-3, with 11 positions matching TRBD1. CDR1 ENHRY and CDR2 SYGVKD come from the germline V gene. This CDR3 is 14 amino acids long. Germline trimming cut 8 bases from V and 2 bases from J; bases unmatched to any gene: 2.

This clone was seen only once. V is TRBV2 and J is TRBJ1-1; unclear D gene. The CDR3 has 13 residues. V was shortened by 7 bases and J by 2 bases, with 11 bases between the two germline ends. Looked up from germline, CDR1 is SNHLY and CDR2 is FYNNEI. The CDR3 region has the DNA TGTGCCAGCAAGGACGCGAGCAACACTGAAGCTTTCTTT. Translation: CASKDASNTEAFF.

V and J are TRBV21-1 and TRBJ2-7; the table's D gene call, TRBD2, was not cross checked with the DNA. TRBV21-1 is recorded as a pseudogene. The CDR3 totals 16 residues. The CDR3 DNA reads as TGTGCCAGCAGCAATATTTCTCCTCATACGGCCTACGAGCAGTACTTC. Protein: CASSNISPHTAYEQYF.

This clone has a handful of counts. The J gene is TRBJ1-3, the V gene TRBV29-1, with no clear D. CDR1 and CDR2 from the germline V gene are SQVTM and ANQGSEA. The length of the CDR3 is 13 residues. V lost 7 bases, J lost 0 bases, and 10 bases lay in between. DNA of the CDR3: TGCAGCGCCAGAGGAAGCTCTGGAAACACCATATATTTT. Residues: CSARGSSGNTIYF.

The chain joins TRBV2 to TRBJ2-7; a weak D match, TRBD1 (6 bases). This CDR3 is built from 13 residues. CDR1 and CDR2 (germline): SNHLY, FYNNEI. Trimming left V 6 bases short and J 3 bases short, with 12 bases between. In nucleotides, the CDR3 is TGTGCCAGCAGCGGGACAACTGGCTACGAGCAGTACTTC. It codes for CASSGTTGYEQYF. Supplemented by reference TRBV2 and TRBJ2-7, the full variable domain reads EPEVTQTPSHQVTQMGQEVILRCVPISNHLYFYWYRQILGQKVEFLVSFYNNEISEKSEIFDDQFSVERPDGSNFTLKIRSTKLEDSAMYFCASSGTTGYEQYFGPGTRLTVT.

This chain uses TRBV5-5 with TRBJ2-3, with D perhaps TRBD1 (5 bases). CDR3 length: 14 amino acids. Germline CDR1 SGHKS, CDR2 YYEKEE (reference sequence). The V gene lost 4 bases and the J gene lost 4 bases, with 13 bases spanning the gap. CDR3 nucleotide sequence: TGTGCCAGCAGCATTTTGGCAGGGCCAGATACGCAGTATTTT. Its translation: CASSILAGPDTQYF. The entire variable domain, with the rest obtained from reference TRBV5-5 and TRBJ2-3, is as follows: DAGVTQSPTHLIKTRGQQVTLRCSPISGHKSVSWYQQVLGQGPQFIFQYYEKEERGRGNFPDRFSARQFPNYSSELNVNALLLGDSALYLCASSILAGPDTQYFGPGTRLTVL.